These 26 T cell receptor beta chains came from one sample sequenced in a study of blood T cell repertoires in COVID-19. Sequencing was performed with immunoSEQ multiplex PCR; in TCRdb, only in-frame clones are kept and a portion is missing. The sample has 150,000 to 200,000 clones, approximately 95% seen once; the top ten hold under 2%. Specimen: peripheral blood. These receptors all come from a woman between 55 and 75 years old with COVID-19, enrolled during active disease.

The chain employs TRBV9 and TRBJ1-1; tentatively, D is TRBD1 (5 bases). With 3 bases removed from V and 0 bases from J, the gap between germline ends came to 9 bases. The CDR3 totals 14 residues. Germline lookup yields CDR1 SGDLS and CDR2 YYNGEE. As DNA, the CDR3 is TGTGCCAGCAGCGCCCAGACAGTGAACACTGAAGCTTTCTTT. Translation gives CASSAQTVNTEAFF.

CDR3 coding DNA: TGCGCCAGCAGCCCTAGGGCACAGGGGGTGGGGTCTGAAGCTTTCTTT. It is translated as CASSPRAQGVGSEAFF. J is TRBJ1-1 and V is TRBV4-3; 8 bases fit TRBD1. With V trimmed by 4 bases and J by 6 bases, 13 bases remained unmatched. The CDR3 runs to 16 residues. CDR1 and CDR2 (germline): LGHNA, YSLEER.

J is TRBJ2-1 and V is TRBV9, with 13 nucleotides matching TRBD2. V lost 2 bases and J lost 8; bases outside the gene matches: 1. This CDR3 region has 14 residues. Germline assignment: CDR1 SGDLS and CDR2 YYNGEE. The CDR3: CASSVGLAGDEQFF. The CDR3 region has the DNA TGTGCCAGCAGCGTCGGACTAGCGGGGGATGAGCAGTTCTTC.

The chain employs TRBV9 and TRBJ1-1; the D is unclear. CDR1 SGDLS and CDR2 YYNGEE come from the germline V gene. The CDR3 loop spans 16 amino acids. V was trimmed by 0 bases and J by 0 bases, leaving 12 bases between them. The CDR3 nucleotides are TGTGCCAGCAGCGTAGCCCCAGGAGGAGTGAACACTGAAGCTTTCTTT. This translates into CASSVAPGGVNTEAFF.

The V call is TRBV12-3 or TRBV12-4, the J call TRBJ2-3; D is perhaps TRBD1 (6 bases). Deletions cut 7 bases from V and 5 bases from J, with 13 bases between. The CDR3 runs 13 residues. The CDR3 protein is CASNLQGLDTQYF. The CDR3 nucleotides are TGTGCCAGCAACCTACAGGGATTAGATACGCAGTATTTT.

V is TRBV4-3 and J is TRBJ1-1; possibly TRBD1 for D (5 bases). There are 14 residues in the CDR3. Germline V gives CDR1 LGHNA, CDR2 YSLEER. The V and J ends lost 3 bases and 3 bases respectively, with 11 bases between them. This CDR3 is CASSHQRGDTEAFF. CDR3 nucleotides: TGCGCCAGCAGCCACCAGCGGGGGGACACTGAAGCTTTCTTT.

The chain uses TRBV4-1 and TRBJ2-7; 7 positions match TRBD1. The CDR3 spans 14 residues. V dropped 4 bases and J dropped 2; count of bases not matched to a gene: 5. Germline values: CDR1 MGHRA, CDR2 YSYEKL. The CDR3 is CASSPADRAYEQYF. CDR3 in DNA: TGCGCCAGCAGCCCAGCTGACAGGGCCTACGAGCAGTACTTC.

The chain uses TRBV6-6 and TRBJ1-3, with D possibly TRBD1 on 5 matching bases. Trimming shortened V by 5 bases and J by 6 bases, and 11 bases separated the two germline ends. Germline V lookup: CDR1 MNHNY, CDR2 SVGAGI (reference sequence). The CDR3 sequence is 13 residues long. The DNA for the CDR3 is TGTGCCAGCAGTGTCAGGGTTGAAAACACCATATATTTT. This encodes CASSVRVENTIYF.

The chain has TRBV9 and TRBJ1-1, with a weak D call TRBD1 (6 bases). Germline values: CDR1 SGDLS, CDR2 YYNGEE. V was clipped by 4 bases and J by 1 base, with 14 bases between them. The CDR3 extends over 15 amino acids. In DNA form, the CDR3 reads TGTGCCAGCAGCCCAAGGACAGTCGGGAACACTGAAGCTTTCTTT. Translating gives CASSPRTVGNTEAFF.

This clone came up once. J is TRBJ2-2 and V is TRBV6-2 or TRBV6-3, with D possibly TRBD1 on 6 matching bases. The V end was cut by 4 bases, the J end by 1 base, with 16 bases between. The CDR3 sequence is 17 residues long. Germline V gives CDR1 MNHEY, CDR2 SVGEGT. CDR3 DNA: TGTGCCAGCAGTTCTACCCTGTGGACAGTGAACACCGGGGAGCTGTTTTTT. It codes for CASSSTLWTVNTGELFF.

CDR3 loop: CASSAGTSTDTQYF. CDR3 coding DNA: TGTGCCAGCAGCGCCGGGACTAGCACAGATACGCAGTATTTT. V usage is TRBV7-9 and J usage is TRBJ2-3, with D tentatively TRBD2 (6 bases). Germline CDR1 SEHNR, CDR2 FQNEAQ (reference sequence). The CDR3 runs to 14 residues. Trimming left V 5 bases short and J 0 bases short, with 9 bases between.

The chain employs TRBV4-3 and TRBJ1-5; 9 nucleotides align to TRBD1. V lost 4 bases, J lost 7 bases, and 8 bases stayed unmatched. The CDR3 runs 15 residues. Germline V gene lookup returns CDR1 LGHNA and CDR2 YSLEER. The chain's CDR3 is CASSPRTGVYQPQHF. The CDR3 nucleotides read TGCGCCAGCAGCCCTCGGACAGGGGTCTACCAGCCCCAGCATTTT.

This chain links TRBV13 with TRBJ1-1; D unresolved. Trimming shortened V by 4 bases and J by 2 bases, and 5 bases separated the two germline ends. Germline lookup yields CDR1 PRHDT and CDR2 FYEKMQ (reference sequence). The CDR3 is 12 amino acids. The CDR3 loop is CASSSYNTEAFF. DNA for the CDR3: TGTGCCAGCAGCTCCTACAACACTGAAGCTTTCTTT.

Points on this clone: Other nucleotide sequences from this sample produce the same CDR3. The chain joins TRBV9 to TRBJ1-2; D is perhaps TRBD1 (6 bases). The CDR3 covers 14 residues. Germline V lookup: CDR1 SGDLS, CDR2 YYNGEE. With 0 bases removed from V and 2 bases from J, the gap between germline ends came to 8 bases. The DNA for the CDR3 is TGTGCCAGCAGCGTAGCTCAGGGGAACTATGGCTACACCTTC. Translated: CASSVAQGNYGYTF.

V is TRBV3-1 (or the pseudogene TRBV3-2) and J is TRBJ2-3; D ambiguous. Germline-derived CDR1 and CDR2 are LGHDT and YNNKEL (reference sequence). Trimming left V 4 bases short and J 2 bases short, with 4 bases between. The CDR3 has 12 residues. The CDR3 spells CASSPYTDTQYF. The CDR3 DNA is TGTGCCAGCAGCCCGTACACAGATACGCAGTATTTT.

This clone appeared a single time. The rearrangement uses TRBV30 and TRBJ1-2; possibly TRBD1 for D (6 bases). Trimming shortened V by 3 bases and J by 5 bases, and 13 bases separated the two germline ends. The CDR3 extends over 13 amino acids. CDR1 and CDR2 (germline): GTSNPN, SVGIG (reference sequence). CDR3: CAWRTTGWYGYTF. Here the CDR3 DNA reads TGTGCCTGGAGGACCACAGGGTGGTATGGCTACACCTTC.

The V call is TRBV7-6, the J call TRBJ1-1; 10 nucleotides align to TRBD1. Germline V gives CDR1 SGHVS, CDR2 FNYEAQ. Germline trimming cut 5 bases from V and 2 bases from J; bases unmatched to any gene: 5. CDR3 size: 15 residues. This chain's CDR3 is CASSQRDRGNTEAFF. The CDR3 coding sequence is TGTGCCAGCAGCCAACGGGACAGGGGAAACACTGAAGCTTTCTTT.

This chain joins TRBV5-1 and TRBJ1-6, with 8 bases that match TRBD1. Trimming cost V 6 bases and J 8 bases; bases outside gene matches: 13. The CDR3 is made up of 16 amino acids. Germline V gene sequence: CDR1 SGHRS, CDR2 YFSETQ. CDR3 nucleotides: TGCGCCAGCACCCTACTCCCGACAGGGGAGCATTCACCCCTCCACTTT. Amino acids: CASTLLPTGEHSPLHF.

The chain recombines TRBV5-1 with TRBJ2-7; 8 positions agree with TRBD1. This CDR3 contains 15 residues. Unmatched junction bases numbered 6, after V lost 4 bases and J lost 0 bases. Germline V gene sequence: CDR1 SGHRS, CDR2 YFSETQ. In nucleotides, the CDR3 is TGCGCCAGCAGCATTAGACAGGGGAGCTCCTACGAGCAGTACTTC. The encoded protein is CASSIRQGSSYEQYF.

V is TRBV18 and J is TRBJ2-7, with D uncertain. This CDR3 contains 12 residues. Trimming took off 2 bases at V and 1 base at J, with 3 bases between the two ends. Looked up from germline, CDR1 is KGHSH and CDR2 is LQKENI. The DNA of the CDR3 is TGTGCCAGCTCACCAACTTCCTACGAGCAGTACTTC. Translation: CASSPTSYEQYF.

The chain links TRBV6-5 to TRBJ1-5, with TRBD1 matching 7 bases. Germline trimming cut 6 bases from V and 7 bases from J; bases unmatched to any gene: 3. CDR3 length: 12 residues. Germline V gives CDR1 MNHEY, CDR2 SVGAGI. The chain's CDR3 is CASRGRGQPQHF. The CDR3 DNA reads as TGTGCCAGCAGAGGCAGGGGGCAGCCCCAGCATTTT.

V is TRBV6-6 and J is TRBJ1-1; 7 bases match TRBD1. The CDR3 contains 14 residues. V shed 6 bases and J 2 bases; nucleotides not matched to a gene: 6. CDR1 is MNHNY, CDR2 SVGAGI, per germline (reference sequence). The CDR3 DNA is TGTGCCAGCAGCCGACGGGACAGAAACACTGAAGCTTTCTTT. Residues: CASSRRDRNTEAFF.

This clone has a single count. The J gene is TRBJ1-2, the V gene TRBV4-3, with D unclear. CDR1 is LGHNA, CDR2 YSLEER, per germline. This CDR3 comprises 14 residues. Trimming cost V 4 bases and J 4 bases, with 13 bases left between them. The CDR3 DNA sequence: TGCGCCAGCAGCCCCACCCCGGAGATCTATGGCTACACCTTC. Translation: CASSPTPEIYGYTF.

This chain joins TRBV6-2 or TRBV6-3 and TRBJ1-2; 7 nucleotides line up with TRBD1. Trimming at V came to 2 bases and at J to 3 bases, leaving 15 bases not matched to a gene. This CDR3 has 18 amino acids. CDR1 is MNHEY and CDR2 is SVGEGT in the germline V gene. The DNA for the CDR3 is TGTGCCAGCAGTTACCGCAGTGTCGCGAGGGGGCGACACTATGGCTACACCTTC. It codes for CASSYRSVARGRHYGYTF.

V is TRBV6-5 and J is TRBJ2-2, with 11 bases aligning to TRBD1. Unmatched junction bases numbered 7, after V lost 7 bases and J lost 6 bases. The CDR3 runs to 15 residues. Germline V gene sequence: CDR1 MNHEY, CDR2 SVGAGI. This CDR3 reads CASIEQGQGAGELFF. The CDR3 DNA is TGTGCCAGCATCGAACAGGGACAGGGGGCCGGGGAGCTGTTTTTT.

This chain connects TRBV7-2 to TRBJ1-3, with D unclear. This CDR3 is built from 14 residues. Trimming took off 3 bases at V and 3 bases at J, with 9 bases between the two ends. Germline V gives CDR1 SGHTA, CDR2 FQGNSA. The DNA for the CDR3 is TGTGCCAGCAGCTTCAGGTCTGGTGGAAACACCATATATTTT. It encodes CASSFRSGGNTIYF.